Sequencing of this T cell receptor (beta chain) was carried out in a study of OX40 agonist ivuxolimab in advanced cancers. The overall study: Administration of intravenous ivuxolimab to patients occurred every 2 weeks at 0.01 to 10 mg/kg. Those enrolled were roughly 80% male, with a mean age of approximately 60 years and ages from roughly 20 to 85. Findings and caveats of the study: Also showing low normalized T-cell clonal expansion were some of the nonresponders.

This clone was recorded only once. Its antigen is unidentified. From germline, CDR1 is SQVTM and CDR2 ANQGSEA. The CDR3 loop spans 13 amino acids. Trimming removed 5 bases at V and 0 bases at J, with 11 bases between. The repertoire was sequenced with immunoSEQ multiplex PCR; TCRdb's copy has only in-frame clones and lacks some. The profile covers 70,000 to 85,000 clones, with approximately 90% appearing a single time and 0.8% to 1.3% taken by the ten largest. Any history of autoimmune disease or systemic immunosuppression disqualified patients. The source of this sequence is an adult with an advanced solid tumor such as melanoma, head and neck, liver or kidney cancer. The V gene is TRBV29-1, the J gene TRBJ2-7; maybe TRBD2 (6 bases). The source was CD4+ or CD8+ T cells sorted from blood, collected in a trial of the OX40 agonist ivuxolimab. The CDR3 sequence: CSVQRALSYEQYF. The CDR3 DNA reads TGCAGCGTTCAGCGGGCTCTCTCCTACGAGCAGTACTTC.